The TCR beta chain described here comes from a study of blood T cell repertoires in COVID-19. Study information: The samples span acute and convalescent COVID-19 from the United States, Italy and Spain. Sample material is recorded as cDNA or gDNA derived from T cells, B-cell-depleted T cells, or PBMCs.

Clones were sequenced by immunoSEQ multiplex PCR, and TCRdb holds only the in-frame ones, with some missing. The data show 250,000 to 300,000 clones, nearly 90% seen once. This clone was detected a few times. This CDR3 region has 16 residues. The V segment lost 4 bases and the J segment 1 base; nucleotides outside the gene matches: 9. Germline CDR1 is LNHNV and CDR2 is YYDKDF (reference sequence). The genes are TRBV15 and TRBJ1-1, with 7 nucleotides matching TRBD1. The sample taken for sequencing was peripheral blood. This clonotype originated in a woman under 40 with acute or convalescent COVID-19. In DNA form, the CDR3 reads TGTGCCACCAGCACCCCATCTCGACAGGGGAACACTGAAGCTTTCTTT. The encoded protein is CATSTPSRQGNTEAFF.